This TCR beta chain was documented in a study of blood T cells in healthy people across ages. A second roughly 7 to 12 cycle PCR used barcoded and J-beta primers. A single record per CDR3 protein comes from TCRdb applying MiXCR to the 5' RACE reads. The data hold 720,000 or so distinct CDR3 sequences, with roughly 41% observed a single time. J gave up 5 bases and V 2 bases, and 11 bases lay outside the gene matches. The germline V gene has CDR1 LGHNA and CDR2 YNFKEQ. CDR3 length equals 17 residues. Sequencing was carried out using blood. The rearrangement uses TRBV4-2 and TRBJ2-3; 9 bases are shared with TRBD2. The TCR was taken from an older man in good health. CDR3 DNA sequence: TGTGCCAGCAGCCAACAGCGGGGGGCCTCGCAGGTAGATACGCAGTATTTT. Translated, it gives CASSQQRGASQVDTQYF.